Sequencing of this T cell receptor beta chain was carried out in a study of Ad26.COV2.S vaccination and SARS-CoV-2 variants. Trimming took off 1 base at V and 9 bases at J, with 15 bases between the two ends. The germline V gene has CDR1 SGHAT and CDR2 FQNNGV. The CDR3 contains 15 residues. TCRdb's copy holds only in-frame clones and misses some; the assay was immunoSEQ multiplex PCR. The repertoire holds fewer than 400,000 clones, about 89% seen once, with under 2% in the top ten. This clone was picked up one time. The antigen remains unidentified. Study findings and constraints: Total T cell responses may have been underestimated by the TCR breadth and depth analyses. Placebo and vaccine recipients had non-spike TCR breadth that was similar.

Treatment noted: 15 to 20 received Ad26.COV2.S at low or high dose, single or two shots; roughly five received placebo; per-sample allocation not given. After the first vaccine or placebo injection, samples were drawn on day 63. This material consisted of peripheral blood, taken in a trial of Ad26.COV2.S vaccine versus placebo. This TCR derives from a person aged 18-60 years who received the Ad26.COV2.S COVID-19 vaccine or a placebo. The chain carries TRBV11-2 and TRBJ2-2; D might be TRBD1 or TRBD2, each matching 6 bases. CDR3 loop: CASSLGAGEDRELFF. In nucleotides, the CDR3 is TGTGCCAGCAGCTTAGGGGCAGGGGAGGACCGGGAGCTGTTTTTT.